This is a list of T cell receptor beta chains from one sample in a study of T-cell memory formation after mild COVID-19. TCRdb re-analysed the 5' RACE reads in MiXCR, keeping a single row per CDR3 protein. This sample has a few hundred thousand distinct CDR3 sequences, with less than 25% found just once. The sequenced sample was PBMCs or a T cell subset sorted from them (not recorded which). The receptors here all came from an adult woman who had mild COVID-19 (a few samples of this study predate the infection). Cell type and time point are not known. Both conserved end residues are part of each CDR3. The D gene is left open where the match is weak. The size of a clone is reported for some rows only, either as once, few or many, or as a class for expanded clones.

13,TRBV28,TRBJ2-3,.,.,CATEGGSTDTQYF,TGTGCCACCGAGGGGGGTAGCACAGATACGCAGTATTTT
14,TRBV3-1,TRBJ1-1,few,.,CASETGGVNTEAFF,TGTGCCAGCGAGACGGGGGGAGTGAACACTGAAGCTTTCTTT
15,TRBV6-2/TRBV6-3,TRBJ2-1,.,.,CASSPQLVIADEQFF,TGTGCCAGCAGTCCCCAACTAGTTATAGCCGATGAGCAGTTCTTC
15,TRBV27,TRBJ1-4,few,TRBD1,CASSFGTGGAEKLFF,TGTGCCAGCAGTTTCGGGACAGGAGGGGCGGAAAAACTGTTTTTT
16,TRBV12-3/TRBV12-4,TRBJ2-7,few,TRBD1,CASSYAGQGSPYEQYF,TGTGCCAGCAGTTACGCCGGACAGGGGAGTCCCTACGAGCAGTACTTC
15,TRBV3-1,TRBJ2-1,few,.,CASSQVGGPLNEQFF,TGTGCCAGCAGCCAAGTTGGAGGGCCCCTAAATGAGCAGTTCTTC
15,TRBV7-3,TRBJ1-6,few,.,CASSPTGTVNSPLHF,TGTGCCAGCAGCCCCACCGGGACGGTAAATTCACCCCTCCACTTT
14,TRBV2,TRBJ2-5,few,.,CASSENAGQETQYF,TGTGCCAGCAGTGAAAACGCCGGGCAGGAGACCCAGTACTTC
15,TRBV7-7,TRBJ2-2,few,.,CASSPARGNTGELFF,TGTGCTAGCAGCCCCGCGAGGGGCAACACCGGGGAGCTGTTTTTT
15,TRBV27,TRBJ1-5,.,.,CASSRGWDSNQPQHF,TGTGCCAGCAGTCGGGGGTGGGATAGCAATCAGCCCCAGCATTTT
16,TRBV6-5,TRBJ2-3,few,TRBD2,CASSYSLAGARDTQYF,TGTGCCAGCAGTTACTCGCTAGCGGGAGCCAGGGATACGCAGTATTTT
15,TRBV20-1,TRBJ2-1,few,TRBD2,CSARDRRGRATEQFF,TGCAGTGCTAGAGATCGGCGCGGGAGGGCCACTGAGCAGTTCTTC
13,TRBV12-3/TRBV12-4,TRBJ1-4,few,TRBD1,CASSTGTNEKLFF,TGTGCCAGCTCGACAGGGACTAATGAAAAACTGTTTTTT
15,TRBV24-1,TRBJ2-7,.,.,CATSDPRDGGYEQYF,TGTGCCACCAGTGACCCCCGGGACGGCGGCTACGAGCAGTACTTC
13,TRBV12-3/TRBV12-4,TRBJ2-1,few,.,CASIGQSYNEQFF,TGTGCCAGCATTGGACAGTCCTACAATGAGCAGTTCTTC
15,TRBV7-3,TRBJ2-1,few,.,CASSLIGGPYNEQFF,TGTGCCAGCAGCTTAATAGGGGGACCCTACAATGAGCAGTTCTTC
13,TRBV7-9,TRBJ2-3,many,.,CASSPSSTDTQYF,TGTGCCAGCAGCCCCTCTAGCACAGATACGCAGTATTTT
18,TRBV7-6,TRBJ2-3,few,TRBD2,CASSFAVGLAVLTDTQYF,TGTGCCAGCAGCTTTGCGGTGGGACTAGCGGTTCTCACAGATACGCAGTATTTT
15,TRBV5-1,TRBJ2-7,many,TRBD1,CASSSRQGISYEQYF,TGCGCCAGCAGCTCGCGACAGGGGATCTCCTACGAGCAGTACTTC
14,TRBV12-3/TRBV12-4,TRBJ2-1,few,.,CASSYLDRADEQFF,TGTGCCAGCAGTTACCTCGATCGGGCCGATGAGCAGTTCTTC
12,TRBV6-2/TRBV6-3,TRBJ2-7,few,.,CASRTTSIEQYF,TGTGCCAGCAGAACCACTAGCATCGAGCAGTACTTC
14,TRBV6-2/TRBV6-3,TRBJ2-3,few,.,CASTDGDAQDTQYF,TGTGCCAGCACCGACGGGGACGCACAAGATACGCAGTATTTT
13,TRBV11-2,TRBJ2-1,few,.,CASSLKIDNEQFF,TGTGCCAGCAGCTTGAAGATTGATAATGAGCAGTTCTTC
15,TRBV7-7,TRBJ2-5,few,TRBD2,CASSLGASGAETQYF,TGTGCTAGCAGCCTAGGGGCTAGCGGAGCTGAGACCCAGTACTTC
16,TRBV7-2,TRBJ2-1,few,TRBD2,CASSAGTTSSYNEQFF,TGTGCCAGCAGCGCCGGGACTACCAGCTCCTACAATGAGCAGTTCTTC
13,TRBV29-1,TRBJ2-4,.,.,CSFRGTGAGIQYF,TGCAGCTTTAGAGGGACCGGGGCCGGCATTCAGTACTTC
14,TRBV4-1,TRBJ2-7,few,TRBD2,CASSPRTSGAEQYF,TGCGCCAGCAGCCCACGGACTAGCGGGGCCGAGCAGTACTTC
12,TRBV25-1,TRBJ1-2,few,.,CASSRGFYGYTF,TGTGCCAGCAGTCGTGGGTTCTATGGCTACACCTTC
14,TRBV4-2,TRBJ2-3,few,TRBD2,CASRLAFPTDTQYF,TGTGCCAGCCGACTAGCTTTCCCCACAGATACGCAGTATTTT
14,TRBV6-5,TRBJ1-4,few,.,CASSYSGTEGRLFF,TGTGCCAGCAGTTACTCGGGTACGGAGGGGAGACTGTTTTTT
17,TRBV29-1,TRBJ2-5,many,TRBD2,CSVGVASGTTWGGAQYF,TGCAGCGTTGGCGTGGCATCCGGGACCACCTGGGGAGGGGCCCAGTACTTC
14,TRBV9,TRBJ2-7,once,.,CASSVGQAPYEQYF,TGTGCCAGCAGCGTAGGACAGGCACCCTACGAGCAGTACTTC
13,TRBV5-1,TRBJ2-7,many,TRBD1,CASSSGQGNEQYF,TGCGCCAGCAGCTCGGGACAGGGAAACGAGCAGTACTTC
14,TRBV20-1,TRBJ1-2,.,TRBD1,CSARVEQGGYGYTF,TGCAGTGCTAGAGTTGAACAGGGGGGCTATGGCTACACCTTC
15,TRBV11-2,TRBJ2-7,few,TRBD1,CASSLTDRGNYEQYF,TGTGCCAGCAGCTTAACGGACAGGGGCAACTACGAGCAGTACTTC
13,TRBV29-1,TRBJ2-7,.,.,CSVEEGLPGEQYF,TGCAGCGTTGAAGAGGGCCTACCGGGAGAGCAGTACTTC
15,TRBV14,TRBJ1-2,.,TRBD1,CASSQVQGADYGYTF,TGTGCCAGCAGCCAAGTCCAGGGGGCCGACTATGGCTACACCTTC
15,TRBV7-9,TRBJ1-1,few,TRBD1,CASSLAGQGVAEAFF,TGTGCCAGCAGCTTAGCGGGACAGGGGGTAGCTGAAGCTTTCTTT
16,TRBV6-5,TRBJ2-1,.,.,CASRRTGTPTYNEQFF,TGTGCCAGCAGACGAACCGGGACACCGACCTACAATGAGCAGTTCTTC
14,TRBV6-4,TRBJ2-1,.,.,CASSDSDSYNEQFF,TGTGCCAGCAGTGACTCTGACTCCTACAATGAGCAGTTCTTC
14,TRBV30,TRBJ2-1,.,TRBD2,CAWSVSGGAHEQFF,TGTGCCTGGAGTGTGAGCGGGGGGGCCCATGAGCAGTTCTTC
15,TRBV7-9,TRBJ2-7,.,TRBD1,CASSTRDRGTYEQYF,TGTGCCAGCAGCACCCGGGACAGGGGCACCTACGAGCAGTACTTC
17,TRBV20-1,TRBJ2-1,.,TRBD2,CSARDNLAGVIYNEQFF,TGCAGTGCTAGAGATAATTTAGCGGGGGTTATCTACAATGAGCAGTTCTTC
16,TRBV7-6,TRBJ2-5,.,.,CASSTGVATVQETQYF,TGTGCCAGCAGCACCGGGGTAGCGACGGTCCAAGAGACCCAGTACTTC
16,TRBV24-1,TRBJ2-6,.,.,CATSEPTGTGANVLTF,TGTGCCACCAGTGAGCCGACAGGAACTGGGGCCAACGTCCTGACTTTC
12,TRBV11-1,TRBJ1-1,few,.,CASSWMGDEAFF,TGTGCCAGCAGCTGGATGGGGGATGAAGCTTTCTTT
15,TRBV3-1,TRBJ2-5,few,.,CASSQDQSSQETQYF,TGTGCCAGCAGCCAAGACCAGTCCAGCCAAGAGACCCAGTACTTC
14,TRBV15,TRBJ2-2,.,.,CATSRNLGTGELFF,TGTGCCACCAGCAGAAATCTTGGGACCGGGGAGCTGTTTTTT
15,TRBV5-6,TRBJ2-7,few,TRBD2,CASSPKSGGAYEQYF,TGTGCCAGCAGCCCTAAGAGCGGGGGGGCCTACGAGCAGTACTTC